These 12 T cell receptor beta chains originate from one sample sequenced in a study of blood T cell repertoires in COVID-19. The protocol was immunoSEQ multiplex PCR, while the TCRdb copy is restricted to in-frame clones and leaves out a portion. This table has around 55,000 clones, around nine tenths appearing once. Input material: peripheral blood. All receptors come from a human donor with active COVID-19. The donor label of this sample is uncertain.

V gene TRBV7-3 combines with J gene TRBJ2-2; D not certain. The CDR3 contains 12 residues. The V end was cut by 6 bases, the J end by 2 bases, with 4 bases between. Per the germline V gene, CDR1 is SGHTA and CDR2 is FQGTGA. Here the CDR3 reads CASRQNTGELFF. In DNA, the CDR3 is TGTGCCAGCAGACAAAACACCGGGGAGCTGTTTTTT.

CDR3 in amino acids: CASSEADSYEQYV. DNA for the CDR3: TGCGCCAGCAGTGAGGCGGATTCCTACGAGCAGTACGTC. This sequence joins TRBV10-2 and TRBJ2-7, with D unclear. The germline V and J ends were trimmed by 2 bases and 1 base, with 6 bases remaining between them. In germline, CDR1 is WSHSY, CDR2 SAAADI. The CDR3 extends over 13 amino acids.

The chain carries TRBV7-2 and TRBJ2-3, with TRBD1 matching over 11 bases. The V gene end was trimmed by 3 bases and the J gene end by 6 bases; junction bases not matched to a gene: 8. The CDR3 runs 16 residues. CDR1 is SGHTA, CDR2 FQGNSA, per germline. The CDR3, as DNA: TGTGCCAGCAGCTTCCCTGGACAGGGGGCAAGGGATACGCAGTATTTT. Its protein is CASSFPGQGARDTQYF.

The chain combines TRBV5-6 with TRBJ2-7, with D possibly TRBD2 on 5 matching bases. CDR3 length: 16 residues. Per germline, CDR1 SGHDT and CDR2 YYEEEE. V gave up 1 base and J gave up 5 bases, with 19 bases separating them. The CDR3 loop is CASSLWVGYSVHEQYF. DNA for the CDR3: TGTGCCAGCAGCTTGTGGGTCGGGTATAGCGTGCACGAGCAGTACTTC.

This chain joins TRBV4-3 and TRBJ1-2; D uncertain. The germline V gene encodes CDR1 LGHNA and CDR2 YSLEER. V lost 0 bases and J 4 bases, leaving 12 bases between the germline ends. CDR3 length equals 15 residues. The CDR3 region has the DNA TGCGCCAGCAGCCAAGATGGCGGCGGCTCCTATGGCTACACCTTC. Its protein is CASSQDGGGSYGYTF.

The genes are TRBV29-1 and TRBJ1-1, with 8 bases aligning to TRBD1. With 7 bases clipped from V and 4 bases from J, the junction kept 8 bases outside the gene matches. This CDR3 has 13 amino acids. CDR1 is SQVTM, CDR2 ANQGSEA, per germline. Here the CDR3 reads CSASDRAGTEAFF. CDR3 bases: TGCAGCGCATCGGACAGGGCGGGCACTGAAGCTTTCTTT. Combining the CDR3 with reference TRBV29-1 and TRBJ1-1 gives the whole variable domain SAVISQKPSRDICQRGTSLTIQCQVDSQVTMMFWYRQQPGQSLTLIATANQGSEATYESGFVIDKFPISRPNLTFSTLTVSNMSPEDSSIYLCSASDRAGTEAFFGQGTRLTVV.

The V gene is TRBV28, the J gene TRBJ1-1; TRBD1 agrees at 11 bases. V shed 6 bases and J 4 bases; nucleotides not matched to a gene: 7. The CDR3 has 15 residues. Per germline, CDR1 MDHEN and CDR2 SYDVKM. Here the CDR3 reads CASRDAGTGGTEAFF. CDR3 nucleotide sequence: TGTGCCAGCAGGGACGCCGGGACAGGGGGCACTGAAGCTTTCTTT.

This sequence joins TRBV4-3 and TRBJ2-1; 8 nucleotides line up with TRBD2. The CDR3 runs 16 residues. V was pared by 9 bases and J by 0 bases, with 10 bases of the junction left unmatched. Germline V CDR1 and CDR2: LGHNA, YSLEER. The CDR3 DNA follows: TGCGCCAGAAAAATGCCGGGACTAGGCTCCTACAATGAGCAGTTCTTC. As protein: CARKMPGLGSYNEQFF.

The chain joins TRBV10-3 to TRBJ2-1, with D perhaps TRBD1 (6 bases). Germline-derived CDR1 and CDR2 are ENHRY and SYGVKD. This CDR3 has 17 amino acids. V was cut by 10 bases and J by 7 bases, with 29 bases left in between. This CDR3 is CATPGERPHESVNEQFF. CDR3 nucleotide sequence: TGTGCCACCCCAGGGGAAAGGCCCCACGAGAGTGTTAATGAGCAGTTCTTC.

This clone was detected only a few times. The chain uses TRBV6-5 and TRBJ2-7, with 7 bases matching TRBD1. The length of the CDR3 is 14 residues. The germline gives CDR1 MNHEY, CDR2 SVGAGI. The trim removed 5 bases at V and 4 bases at J, leaving 8 bases unmatched. The CDR3 reads CASSQDRHLYEQYV. CDR3 sequence (DNA): TGTGCCAGCAGTCAGGACAGGCACTTGTACGAGCAGTACGTC.

This clone appeared a few times. The J gene is TRBJ2-5, the V gene TRBV5-1; 7 bases line up with TRBD2. Germline CDR1 and CDR2: SGHRS and YFSETQ. The ends lost 2 bases at V and 5 bases at J; junction bases unmatched: 6. This CDR3 region has 14 residues. CDR3 loop: CASSFVWGGETQYF. CDR3 nucleotide sequence: TGCGCCAGCAGCTTTGTCTGGGGAGGGGAGACCCAGTACTTC.

The chain employs TRBV10-1 and TRBJ2-1; 9 bases align to TRBD2. The CDR3 contains 14 residues. Germline assignment: CDR1 WNHNN and CDR2 SYGVQD (reference sequence). The V segment lost 2 bases and the J segment 7 bases; nucleotides outside the gene matches: 3. CDR3 sequence (DNA): TGCGCCAGCAGTGAGAGCGGGGGGCGGAATGAGCAGTTCTTC. Amino acid sequence: CASSESGGRNEQFF.